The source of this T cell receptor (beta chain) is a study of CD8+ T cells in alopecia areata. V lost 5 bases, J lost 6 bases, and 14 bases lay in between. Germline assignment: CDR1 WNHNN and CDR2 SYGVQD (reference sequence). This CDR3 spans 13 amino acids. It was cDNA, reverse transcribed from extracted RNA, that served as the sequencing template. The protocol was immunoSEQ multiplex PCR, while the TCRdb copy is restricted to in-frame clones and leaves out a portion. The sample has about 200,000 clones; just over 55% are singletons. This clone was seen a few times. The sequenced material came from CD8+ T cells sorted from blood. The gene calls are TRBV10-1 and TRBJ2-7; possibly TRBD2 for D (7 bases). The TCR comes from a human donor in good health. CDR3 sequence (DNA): TGCGCCAGCAGTTACCCGGGGGGCCGCGAGCAGTACTTC. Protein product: CASSYPGGREQYF.